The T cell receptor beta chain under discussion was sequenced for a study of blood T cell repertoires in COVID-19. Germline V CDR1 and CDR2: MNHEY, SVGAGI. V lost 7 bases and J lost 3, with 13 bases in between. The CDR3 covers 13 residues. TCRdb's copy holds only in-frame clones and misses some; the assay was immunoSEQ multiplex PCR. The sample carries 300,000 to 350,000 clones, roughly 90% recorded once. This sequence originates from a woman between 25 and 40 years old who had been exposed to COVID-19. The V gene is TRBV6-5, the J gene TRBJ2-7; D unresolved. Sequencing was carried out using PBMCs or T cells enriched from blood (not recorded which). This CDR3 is CASNRETGYEQYF. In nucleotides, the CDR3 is TGTGCCAGCAATCGCGAGACGGGCTACGAGCAGTACTTC.